The 30 T cell receptor beta chains in this list originate from one sample, sequenced in a study of T and B cells in COVID-19 patients. Blood genomic DNA input for TRB amplification was about 240-550 ng. TRB rearrangements were amplified by multiplex PCR with BIOMED2 TRB-A/B primers. TCRdb re-called the multiplex PCR reads with MiXCR, one entry per CDR3 protein. Found here are some 8,000 distinct CDR3 sequences, around 40% of them singletons; the top ten hold roughly 3.5%. Sequencing was carried out using blood. The origin of the receptors is a human donor who had recovered from COVID-19.

This chain connects TRBV12-3 or TRBV12-4 to TRBJ2-5, with 10 nucleotides matching TRBD1. V lost 10 bases, J lost 6 bases, and 11 bases stayed unmatched. CDR3 length: 14 amino acids. DNA of the CDR3: TGTGCCACCACAGACAGGGGGCGAGGGCAGACCCAGTACTTC. Protein sequence: CATTDRGRGQTQYF.

This clonotype showed up just a few times. The chain couples TRBV5-4 to TRBJ1-4, with 11 nucleotides matching TRBD1. The CDR3 is made up of 15 amino acids. V gave up 4 bases and J gave up 9 bases; unmatched junction bases: 8. CDR1 and CDR2 (germline): SGHNT, YYREEE (reference sequence). In nucleotides, the CDR3 is TGTGCCAGCAGCGAGAAGAGGACAGGGGGCCAAAAACTGTTTTTT. It is translated as CASSEKRTGGQKLFF.

This chain joins TRBV7-2 and TRBJ2-3; tentatively, D is TRBD2 (6 bases). Trimming took 5 bases from V and 2 from J, leaving 14 bases between them. The CDR3 has 15 amino acids. Germline-derived CDR1 and CDR2 are SGHTA and FQGNSA. The CDR3 nucleotides are TGTGCCAGCAGCCAAGGGACTGGATTCACAGATACGCAGTATTTT. The encoded protein is CASSQGTGFTDTQYF.

The chain recombines TRBV6-5 with TRBJ1-6, with D hard to call. Germline CDR1 MNHEY, CDR2 SVGAGI. The V and J ends lost 2 bases and 13 bases respectively, with 15 bases between them. CDR3 length: 14 residues. CDR3 amino acids: CASSYQRKIVPLHF. In DNA, the CDR3 is TGTGCCAGCAGTTACCAGCGAAAAATCGTGCCCCTCCACTTT.

This clonotype turned up a few times. The chain joins TRBV6-5 to TRBJ1-2; D is possibly TRBD1 (6 bases). The germline gives CDR1 MNHEY, CDR2 SVGAGI. Trimming left V 6 bases short and J 4 bases short, with 12 bases between. This CDR3 comprises 13 residues. The CDR3 nucleotides read TGTGCCAGCAGCCCCGGACAGCTCTATGGCTACACCTTC. Translated: CASSPGQLYGYTF.

The chain employs TRBV6-2 or TRBV6-3 and TRBJ2-1, with TRBD2 identical over 7 bases. V lost 4 bases to trimming and J lost 0 bases; unmatched junction nucleotides: 0. The CDR3 has 14 residues. Germline CDR1 is MNHEY and CDR2 is SVGEGT. The CDR3 sequence is CASSWGGSYNEQFF. The CDR3 coding sequence is TGTGCCAGCAGTTGGGGGGGCTCCTACAATGAGCAGTTCTTC.

The chain links TRBV19 to TRBJ1-5; possibly TRBD1 for D (5 bases). Germline V gene sequence: CDR1 LNHDA, CDR2 SQIVND (reference sequence). The CDR3 is made up of 16 amino acids. The V gene lost 3 bases and the J gene lost 5 bases, with 17 bases spanning the gap. The CDR3 DNA reads TGTGCCAGTAGTATCGGGACCCGGGAGGTCGATCAGCCCCAGCATTTT. It is translated as CASSIGTREVDQPQHF.

CDR3 in amino acids: CASSSPGSEKLFF. In nucleotides, the CDR3 is TGTGCCAGCAGCTCTCCCGGGAGTGAAAAACTGTTTTTT. The chain is built from TRBV5-5 and TRBJ1-4; D is ambiguous. This CDR3 contains 13 residues. Germline V CDR1 and CDR2: SGHKS, YYEKEE (reference sequence). The ends were cut back, 3 bases at V and 7 bases at J, with 10 bases in the middle.

This clonotype was recorded only once. The chain joins TRBV5-1 to TRBJ1-4, with no clear D. This CDR3 has 15 amino acids. Germline CDR1 is SGHRS and CDR2 is YFSETQ. The ends were cut back, 0 bases at V and 8 bases at J, with 14 bases in the middle. The CDR3 sequence is CASSLAARQEEKLFF. DNA for the CDR3: TGCGCCAGCAGCTTGGCCGCCCGACAAGAAGAAAAACTGTTTTTT.

Note on this clonotype: At one end, the junction sequence differs from germline, possibly due to a read error. V usage is TRBV6-5 and J usage is TRBJ2-7; D tentatively fits TRBD1 or TRBD2 (6 bases each). Germline V gene data show CDR1 as MNHEY and CDR2 as SVGAGI. CDR3 length: 14 residues. The CDR3: CASSEGGPTYEQHF. CDR3 DNA sequence: TGTGCCAGCAGTGAAGGGGGGCCCACCTACGAGCAGCACTTC.

Within the sample, this clonotype is medium-sized (0.01 to 0.1%). The V gene is TRBV19, the J gene TRBJ2-7; D is possibly TRBD1 (5 bases). Germline lookup yields CDR1 LNHDA and CDR2 SQIVND (reference sequence). Trimming took off 3 bases at V and 2 bases at J, with 14 bases between the two ends. This CDR3 has 15 amino acids. CDR3 in DNA: TGTGCCAGTAGTATTGGGGCTTCTCCCGCCTACGAGCAGTACGTC. Protein product: CASSIGASPAYEQYV.

This clonotype occurred a few times. The rearrangement uses TRBV6-2 or TRBV6-3 and TRBJ2-7, with TRBD1 identical over 10 bases. Germline V gene sequence: CDR1 MNHEY, CDR2 SVGEGT. V shed 8 bases, J shed 5 bases, and the junction held 9 bases outside the gene matches. The CDR3 has 14 residues. CDR3 nucleotides: TGTGCCAGCGAAGACAGGGGGCGAATGAACGAGCAGTACGTC. Amino acid sequence: CASEDRGRMNEQYV.

The chain links TRBV10-3 to TRBJ2-7, with 10 bases that match TRBD1. J was trimmed by 5 bases and V by 7 bases; bases with no gene match: 2. The germline CDR1 and CDR2 sequences are ENHRY and SYGVKD. CDR3 length: 12 residues. The CDR3 loop is CAIKGTGDEQYV. Here the CDR3 DNA reads TGTGCCATCAAAGGGACAGGGGACGAGCAGTACGTC.

The chain uses TRBV7-2 and TRBJ2-4; D may correspond to TRBD1 or TRBD2 (7 bases each). Per the germline V gene, CDR1 is SGHTA and CDR2 is FQGNSA. CDR3 length: 14 residues. Trimming left V 2 bases short and J 9 bases short, with 14 bases between. This chain's CDR3 is CASSLLSGGGIQYF. In nucleotides, the CDR3 is TGTGCCAGCAGCTTATTGTCAGGGGGGGGCATTCAGTACTTC.

The chain has TRBV5-1 and TRBJ1-1; TRBD1 matches 8 bases. Germline-derived CDR1 and CDR2 are SGHRS and YFSETQ. The CDR3 is 14 amino acids. Losses at the gene ends were 7 bases for V and 4 bases for J; bases not matched to a gene: 9. The CDR3 reads CASATGGGVTEAFF. In DNA form, the CDR3 reads TGCGCCAGCGCTACAGGGGGTGGGGTCACTGAAGCTTTCTTT.

The V call is TRBV7-6, the J call TRBJ1-1; 8 bases are shared with TRBD1. J lost 1 base, V lost 5 bases, and 6 bases had no gene match. The CDR3 sequence is 15 residues long. The V gene's germline CDR1 is SGHVS and CDR2 FNYEAQ. In nucleotides, the CDR3 is TGTGCCAGCAGCGCCGGGACAGGCGGGAACACTGAAGCTTTCTTT. Its translation: CASSAGTGGNTEAFF.

V gene TRBV30 combines with J gene TRBJ1-5, with a tentative D call TRBD1 (6 bases). CDR1 is GTSNPN and CDR2 is SVGIG in the germline V gene (reference sequence). The CDR3 consists of 13 residues. Between the trimmed V and J ends, which lost 0 bases and 6 bases, there was a span of 9 bases. CDR3 in DNA: TGTGCCTGGAGTGTAGGGGGGGTTCAGCCCCAGCATTTT. This translates into CAWSVGGVQPQHF.

The genes are TRBV12-3 or TRBV12-4 and TRBJ2-1; no reliable D call. The better agreement between TRBJ2-7 and the DNA end casts doubt on the J call. There are 12 residues in the CDR3. The CDR3 loop is CASSQSYGEQYF. For the CDR3, the DNA is TGTGCCAGCAGTCAAAGCTACGGTGAGCAGTACTTC.

The chain carries TRBV6-2 or TRBV6-3 and TRBJ2-1, with TRBD2 matching 7 bases. The CDR3 loop spans 20 amino acids. V was clipped by 0 bases and J by 10 bases; unmatched bases: 24. Germline V lookup: CDR1 MNHEY, CDR2 SVGEGT. The chain's CDR3 is CASSYSSGQGWSGAQREQFF. The CDR3, as DNA: TGTGCCAGCAGTTACTCGAGCGGGCAGGGTTGGAGCGGGGCGCAGAGGGAGCAGTTCTTC.

The V and J genes are TRBV11-3 and TRBJ2-3, with 10 bases identical to TRBD2. The V segment lost 1 base and the J segment 11 bases; nucleotides outside the gene matches: 12. The CDR3 is made up of 16 amino acids. Germline V gene sequence: CDR1 SGHNT, CDR2 YENEEA. CDR3 residues: CASSLGGGLAGGMQYF. CDR3 coding DNA: TGTGCCAGCAGCTTAGGGGGCGGTTTAGCGGGGGGAATGCAGTATTTT.

The chain links TRBV7-2 to TRBJ2-3, with D uncertain. The CDR3 is made up of 14 amino acids. Germline V lookup: CDR1 SGHTA, CDR2 FQGNSA. V was trimmed by 4 bases and J by 1 base, leaving 9 bases between them. CDR3 sequence: CASSWRSGTDTQYF. In DNA, the CDR3 is TGTGCCAGCAGCTGGCGGTCAGGCACAGATACGCAGTATTTT.

This clonotype has a handful of counts. The chain joins TRBV29-1 to TRBJ1-1; 8 bases are a match to TRBD1. The germline CDR1 and CDR2 sequences are SQVTM and ANQGSEA. The CDR3 is made up of 12 amino acids. The trim removed 7 bases at V and 4 bases at J, leaving 5 bases unmatched. DNA of the CDR3: TGCAGCGCACACAGGGGGAGCACTGAAGCTTTCTTT. Its protein is CSAHRGSTEAFF. Drawing the rest from reference TRBV29-1 and TRBJ1-1, the complete variable domain is SAVISQKPSRDICQRGTSLTIQCQVDSQVTMMFWYRQQPGQSLTLIATANQGSEATYESGFVIDKFPISRPNLTFSTLTVSNMSPEDSSIYLCSAHRGSTEAFFGQGTRLTVV.

There are a few counts of this clonotype. The genes are TRBV7-2 and TRBJ2-5; 9 bases are shared with TRBD2. CDR1 and CDR2 (germline): SGHTA, FQGNSA. The CDR3 loop spans 17 amino acids. J gave up 5 bases and V 5 bases, and 15 bases lay outside the gene matches. In DNA form, the CDR3 reads TGTGCCAGCAGCCCTGAGCCGGGGCAGCGGGGGGCGGAGACCCAGTACTTC. Translation gives CASSPEPGQRGAETQYF. The full variable domain, with the rest looked up from reference TRBV7-2 and TRBJ2-5, is GAGVSQSPSNKVTEKGKDVELRCDPISGHTALYWYRQSLGQGLEFLIYFQGNSAPDKSGLPSDRFSAERTGGSVSTLTIQRTQQEDSAVYLCASSPEPGQRGAETQYFGPGTRLLVL.

V is TRBV6-5 and J is TRBJ1-2, with D unresolved. The CDR3 has 15 amino acids. The germline CDR1 and CDR2 sequences are MNHEY and SVGAGI. The V gene lost 0 bases and the J gene lost 0 bases, with 8 bases spanning the gap. CDR3 residues: CASSYSSDANYGYTF. DNA for the CDR3: TGTGCCAGCAGTTACTCGTCCGATGCTAACTATGGCTACACCTTC.

There are a few counts of this clonotype. J is TRBJ2-5 and V is TRBV27; TRBD2 agrees at 9 bases. The junction had 5 bases not matched to a gene; V was cut back by 5 bases and J by 1 base. CDR1 MNHEY and CDR2 SMNVEV come from the germline V gene (reference sequence). The CDR3 contains 15 residues. CDR3 coding DNA: TGTGCCAGCAGTCGAGCGGGGGGCATCCAAGAGACCCAGTACTTC. The encoded protein is CASSRAGGIQETQYF.

This clonotype is deemed medium-sized. The rearrangement uses TRBV29-1 and TRBJ2-5; 7 bases are a match to TRBD1. Germline-derived CDR1 and CDR2 are SQVTM and ANQGSEA. The V gene end was trimmed by 7 bases and the J gene end by 5 bases; junction bases not matched to a gene: 10. The CDR3 is 13 residues long. The CDR3 reads CSAEWGRGETQYF. The CDR3 DNA is TGCAGCGCCGAGTGGGGCAGGGGGGAGACCCAGTACTTC.

The chain combines TRBV5-5 with TRBJ1-1; D is unclear. Germline lookup yields CDR1 SGHKS and CDR2 YYEKEE (reference sequence). V was pared by 1 base and J by 4 bases, with 14 bases between. This CDR3 contains 15 residues. For the CDR3, the DNA is TGTGCCAGCAGCTTGAAGGTCGGAGGCAGCACTGAAGCTTTCTTT. The encoded protein is CASSLKVGGSTEAFF. Full variable domain (missing parts from reference TRBV5-5 and TRBJ1-1): DAGVTQSPTHLIKTRGQQVTLRCSPISGHKSVSWYQQVLGQGPQFIFQYYEKEERGRGNFPDRFSARQFPNYSSELNVNALLLGDSALYLCASSLKVGGSTEAFFGQGTRLTVV.

This clonotype came up a few times. This sequence joins TRBV29-1 and TRBJ2-7; D perhaps matches TRBD2 (6 bases). The CDR3 runs 12 residues. V shed 3 bases and J shed 2 bases, with 8 bases lying between them. Germline loops: CDR1 SQVTM, CDR2 ANQGSEA. The CDR3 sequence is CSVDTGAYEQYF. CDR3 DNA sequence: TGCAGCGTTGACACGGGAGCCTACGAGCAGTACTTC.

This clonotype was recorded a few times. The chain has TRBV30 and TRBJ1-4; the match to TRBD1 covers 7 bases. Germline lookup yields CDR1 GTSNPN and CDR2 SVGIG (reference sequence). V lost 7 bases, J lost 0 bases, and 11 bases stayed unmatched. The CDR3 has 16 residues. CDR3 sequence: CAFRPTGYATNEKLFF. The CDR3 bases are TGTGCCTTCCGACCGACAGGGTACGCAACTAATGAAAAACTGTTTTTT.

This clonotype was seen only a few times. The CDR3 nucleotides are TGTGCCACCAGCAGCGGGACAGGGGCCCACAATGAGCAGTTCTTC. Its protein product is CATSSGTGAHNEQFF. The gene calls are TRBV15 and TRBJ2-1; 10 bases line up with TRBD1. The CDR3 sequence is 15 residues long. In germline, CDR1 is LNHNV, CDR2 YYDKDF (reference sequence). V was pared by 3 bases and J by 5 bases, with 4 bases of the junction left unmatched.